This entry lists 11 T cell receptor beta chains sequenced from one sample in a study of cytomegalovirus exposure and HLA in healthy donors. Clones were sequenced by immunoSEQ multiplex PCR, and TCRdb holds only the in-frame ones, with some missing. The table shows roughly 200,000 clones, with around 80% occurring only once. The sequenced sample was PBMCs. Receptors were obtained from a woman aged 25 to 39 in good health and CMV-seronegative.

The chain joins TRBV10-1 to TRBJ2-3, with 8 bases fitting TRBD1. This CDR3 is 14 amino acids long. Germline lookup yields CDR1 WNHNN and CDR2 SYGVQD (reference sequence). V shed 5 bases, J shed 4 bases, and the junction held 5 bases outside the gene matches. The CDR3 bases are TGCGCCAGCAGTCGGACAGGGAGATCAGATACGCAGTATTTT. Its protein product is CASSRTGRSDTQYF.

This chain links TRBV6-5 with TRBJ1-6; 9 nucleotides match TRBD1. V lost 2 bases and J lost 9; bases outside the gene matches: 8. This CDR3 comprises 16 residues. Germline V gives CDR1 MNHEY, CDR2 SVGAGI. CDR3 protein: CASSYRTTGGGSPLHF. In DNA form, the CDR3 reads TGTGCCAGCAGTTACCGAACGACAGGGGGGGGTTCACCCCTCCACTTT.

The rearrangement uses TRBV6-6 and TRBJ1-6, with D perhaps matching TRBD1 (5 bases). CDR1 and CDR2 from the germline V gene are MNHNY and SVGAGI (reference sequence). The CDR3 is made up of 13 amino acids. Trimming left V 8 bases short and J 3 bases short, with 8 bases between. This CDR3 reads CASSRVYNSPLHF. CDR3 nucleotide sequence: TGTGCCAGCTCCAGGGTCTATAATTCACCCCTCCACTTT.

V and J are TRBV7-3 and TRBJ1-5; TRBD1 might be the D (6 bases). The V end lost 4 bases, the J end lost 4 bases, and 17 bases lay between the germline ends. From germline, CDR1 is SGHTA and CDR2 FQGTGA. The CDR3 is made up of 16 amino acids. The CDR3 spells CASSSPSGQINQPQHF. CDR3 bases: TGTGCCAGCAGCTCCCCGTCGGGACAAATTAATCAGCCCCAGCATTTT.

This clone appeared a single time. The chain is built from TRBV4-1 and TRBJ1-1, with TRBD1 matching over 7 bases. Germline loops: CDR1 MGHRA, CDR2 YSYEKL. The length of the CDR3 is 15 residues. The V and J ends lost 6 bases and 2 bases, in that order; junction bases with no gene match: 9. For the CDR3, the DNA is TGCGCCAGCAGTTCATGGACAGGAGGAAACACTGAAGCTTTCTTT. Translated, it gives CASSSWTGGNTEAFF.

This chain connects TRBV30 to TRBJ2-2; D uncertain. This CDR3 contains 15 residues. Germline loops: CDR1 GTSNPN, CDR2 SVGIG (reference sequence). V was clipped by 0 bases and J by 2 bases, with 10 bases between them. The CDR3 is CAWSVRQTNTGELFF. The CDR3 DNA sequence: TGTGCCTGGAGTGTACGCCAGACAAACACCGGGGAGCTGTTTTTT.

There are a few counts of this clone. CDR3 amino acids: CAWSVAGGEKLFF. CDR3 bases: TGTGCCTGGAGTGTTGCAGGGGGTGAAAAACTGTTTTTT. The chain recombines TRBV30 with TRBJ1-4; 7 bases agree with TRBD1. Trimming removed 0 bases from V and 7 bases from J; junction bases left unmatched: 2. The CDR3 has 13 residues. CDR1 and CDR2 (germline): GTSNPN, SVGIG (reference sequence).

The gene calls are TRBV5-4 and TRBJ2-5, with TRBD1 identical over 10 bases. Germline assignment: CDR1 SGHNT and CDR2 YYREEE (reference sequence). There are 15 residues in the CDR3. The ends lost 2 bases at V and 1 base at J; junction bases unmatched: 2. CDR3 in DNA: TGTGCCAGCAGCTTCGGACAGGGGGGCCAAGAGACCCAGTACTTC. Translating it yields CASSFGQGGQETQYF.

This chain uses TRBV5-1 with TRBJ2-1; 9 nucleotides match TRBD2. CDR3 length: 19 residues. V was pared by 0 bases and J by 0 bases, with 10 bases of the junction left unmatched. The germline CDR1 and CDR2 sequences are SGHRS and YFSETQ. The CDR3, as DNA: TGCGCCAGCAGCTTGGCCAAAGGCGGGAGGGCCGACTCCTACAATGAGCAGTTCTTC. Its translation is CASSLAKGGRADSYNEQFF.

The chain couples TRBV7-3 to TRBJ2-1, with D possibly TRBD2 on 5 matching bases. Looked up from germline, CDR1 is SGHTA and CDR2 is FQGTGA. CDR3 length: 13 amino acids. Trimming stripped 9 bases from V and 5 bases from J, with 14 bases between. The CDR3, as DNA: TGTGCCAGTGGACTGATGATAAACAATGAGCAGTTCTTC. This sequence encodes CASGLMINNEQFF.

The CDR3 here is CASSLGTAFNYGYTF. In DNA form, the CDR3 reads TGTGCCAGCAGCTTAGGGACAGCTTTTAACTATGGCTACACCTTC. The rearrangement joins TRBV7-9 to TRBJ1-2; D may be TRBD1 (6 bases). The CDR3 length is 15 residues. The germline CDR1 and CDR2 sequences are SEHNR and FQNEAQ (reference sequence). The V gene lost 1 base and the J gene lost 1 base, with 10 bases spanning the gap. The full variable domain, rest sourced from reference TRBV7-9 and TRBJ1-2, is DTGVSQNPRHKITKRGQNVTFRCDPISEHNRLYWYRQTLGQGPEFLTYFQNEAQLEKSRLLSDRFSAERPKGSFSTLEIQRTEQGDSAMYLCASSLGTAFNYGYTFGSGTRLTVV.